The clone carrying this TCR beta chain was observed a handful of times. Per the original methods: Counts of nucleated cells, estimated from reference gene primer amplification, were obtained. Method: immunoSEQ multiplex PCR; TCRdb's copy keeps in-frame clones and lacks some. The DNA gave D and trimming, while V, J and clone size come from that table. The sample includes about 140,000 clones, 79% of them seen just once. These data are taken from a study of blood T cell repertoires in COVID-19. Study context: COVID-19 samples collected from the United States, Italy and Spain covered acute and convalescent phases. T cells, B-cell-depleted T cells, or PBMCs provided the cDNA or gDNA that served as material.

Germline CDR1 is MNHNS and CDR2 is SASEGT. The CDR3 is 18 residues long. The germline V and J ends were trimmed by 4 bases and 6 bases, with 22 bases remaining between them. Sample: peripheral blood. V is TRBV6-1 and J is TRBJ1-6; possibly TRBD1 for D (6 bases). The receptor's source is a man between 60 and 70 years old with acute or convalescent COVID-19. The CDR3 DNA sequence: TGTGCCAGCAGTGCCCAACCAGGGGTAGGCGTTGCTAATTCACCCCTCCACTTT. It encodes CASSAQPGVGVANSPLHF.